These T cell receptor beta chains were read from a single sample in a study of cytomegalovirus exposure and HLA in healthy donors. Assay: immunoSEQ multiplex PCR; the TCRdb copy retains only in-frame clones and omits some. The sample records roughly 160,000 clones, around 80% being singletons. Sample: PBMCs. These receptors all stem from a female donor in good health and CMV-seronegative. Each CDR3 is given with its conserved first and last residue. D genes are given only for firm matches. Rows give clone size only sometimes, using once, few, many, or a class for an expanded clone.

v_call,clone_size,j_call,d_call,cdr3_nt,cdr3_aa
TRBV5-1,.,TRBJ2-5,.,TGCGCCAGCAGCTTGCTTCGGCAAGAGACCCAGTACTTC,CASSLLRQETQYF
TRBV4-2,.,TRBJ2-5,.,TGTGCCAGCAGCCAAGATTGGGGGCTGTACCAAGAGACCCAGTACTTC,CASSQDWGLYQETQYF
TRBV7-9,.,TRBJ2-5,TRBD1,TGTGCCAGCAGCACCTCGACAGGGGGCGCCTGGGAGACCCAGTACTTC,CASSTSTGGAWETQYF
TRBV10-2,.,TRBJ2-3,TRBD2,TGCGCCAGCAGGGGGGGCCCGGGACTAGGGCCCCCAGATACGCAGTATTTT,CASRGGPGLGPPDTQYF
TRBV7-8,.,TRBJ1-5,.,TGTGCCAGCAGCTTAGGTAGGACAGCTAGCAATCAGCCCCAGCATTTT,CASSLGRTASNQPQHF
TRBV9,.,TRBJ2-3,TRBD2,TGTGCCAGCAGCGGCGGCGGGGGAGGGAATACGCAGTATTTT,CASSGGGGGNTQYF
TRBV4-2,once,TRBJ2-2,TRBD1,TGTGCCAGCAGCCAAGACGTACGGAGACAGGGGAACACCGGGGAGCTGTTTTTT,CASSQDVRRQGNTGELFF
TRBV4-2,few,TRBJ2-7,TRBD1,TGTGCCAGCAGCCAGGGGACAGAGCCGTACGAGCAGTACTTC,CASSQGTEPYEQYF
TRBV12-5,.,TRBJ2-7,.,TGTGCTAGTGGTCCTCCGACAGGCGAATCCTCCTACGAGCAGTACTTC,CASGPPTGESSYEQYF
TRBV19,few,TRBJ1-6,TRBD1,TGTGCCAGTAGGAAGGACAGGCAGAGCTCCTATAATTCACCCCTCCACTTT,CASRKDRQSSYNSPLHF
TRBV30,.,TRBJ1-4,TRBD1,TGTGCCTGGAGTGTATTGGGGACAGGGAATGAAAAACTGTTTTTT,CAWSVLGTGNEKLFF
TRBV5-1,.,TRBJ2-7,.,TGCGCCAGCAGCTTGGCCTGGGGGGTCTCCTACGAGCAGTACTTC,CASSLAWGVSYEQYF
TRBV9,.,TRBJ2-1,.,TGTGCCAGCAGCGTCCTAAGCAATGAGCAGTTCTTC,CASSVLSNEQFF
TRBV29-1,.,TRBJ2-7,.,TGCAGCGCCACAAATCCCTCTTCCTACGAGCAGTACTTC,CSATNPSSYEQYF
TRBV4-3,.,TRBJ2-3,TRBD2,TGCGCCAGCAGCCAAGAGCCTAGCGGGACCGATACGCAGTATTTT,CASSQEPSGTDTQYF
TRBV4-1,.,TRBJ1-6,.,TGCGCCAGCAGCCAAGACGGCGCGGACACTTTTTATTCACCCCTCCACTTT,CASSQDGADTFYSPLHF
TRBV27,few,TRBJ1-6,.,TGTGCCAGCAGCCTCGGGAGCTCCTATAATTCACCCCTCCACTTT,CASSLGSSYNSPLHF
TRBV7-9,.,TRBJ2-5,.,TGTGCCAGCAGCCCATTCCCCCGGGACAAGCAAGAGACCCAGTACTTC,CASSPFPRDKQETQYF